A selection of T cell receptor beta chains follows, all from one sample in a study of cytomegalovirus exposure and HLA in healthy donors. Using immunoSEQ multiplex PCR, the repertoire was profiled, and TCRdb retains in-frame clones only, with some absent. The table records under 200,000 clones, roughly 80% of them present only once. Input material: PBMCs. The source is a girl aged 10-17 years in good health and CMV-seropositive. Both conserved end residues are part of each CDR3. A D gene is named only where the DNA matches it firmly. Not every row has a clone size; where given, it reads once, few, many or a size class.

J gene | clone size | D gene | V gene | CDR3 DNA | CDR3 protein
TRBJ2-5 | . | . | TRBV14 | TGTGCCAGCAGCCACCGGGGGTCAGCACAAGAGACCCAGTACTTC | CASSHRGSAQETQYF
TRBJ1-3 | . | . | TRBV6-6 | TGTGCCAGCAGTTACGAGAGGTCTGGAAACACCATATATTTT | CASSYERSGNTIYF
TRBJ1-3 | . | TRBD1 | TRBV7-3 | TGTGCCAGCAGCTTAGAAGGGGGCCGAGGAAACACCATATATTTT | CASSLEGGRGNTIYF
TRBJ2-7 | . | . | TRBV29-1 | TGCAGCGTTGCGGACGCTAAGAGGGCGTCCGAGCAGTACTTC | CSVADAKRASEQYF
TRBJ2-2 | . | . | TRBV27 | TGTGCCAGCAGATGGACACCGAACACCGGGGAGCTGTTTTTT | CASRWTPNTGELFF
TRBJ1-1 | . | TRBD1 | TRBV5-4 | TGTGCCAGCAGCTTGGGACAGGGCCCCTTTATGAACACTGAAGCTTTCTTT | CASSLGQGPFMNTEAFF
TRBJ1-2 | once | TRBD1 | TRBV18 | TGTGCCAGCTCACCCTCAGACAGGGGCAGTGGCTACACCTTC | CASSPSDRGSGYTF
TRBJ2-5 | few | TRBD2 | TRBV2 | TGTGCCAGCGGGGGGGATACGCAAGAGACCCAGTACTTC | CASGGDTQETQYF
TRBJ1-2 | . | . | TRBV4-3 | TGCGCCAGCAGCCAATCCGGCGGGGTTGTTGGTTTCGCCTATGGCTACACCTTC | CASSQSGGVVGFAYGYTF
TRBJ1-1 | . | TRBD1 | TRBV5-1 | TGCGCCAGTTCCCGGACAGGGACTGAAGCTTTCTTT | CASSRTGTEAFF
TRBJ1-1 | . | . | TRBV9 | TGTGCCAGCAGCTCTACAGGACGTGAAGCTTTCTTT | CASSSTGREAFF
TRBJ2-1 | . | . | TRBV28 | TGTGCCAGCAGCCGTCCCACAGGGTTCCGCAATGAGCAGTTCTTC | CASSRPTGFRNEQFF
TRBJ2-7 | . | TRBD2 | TRBV11-2 | TGTGCCAGCAGCAAGGGACTAGCGGCTAGCAACGAGCAGTACTTC | CASSKGLAASNEQYF
TRBJ2-7 | . | . | TRBV27 | TGTGCCAGCAGTTTAGCCGGGCGGGGCTCCTACGAGCAGTACTTC | CASSLAGRGSYEQYF
TRBJ1-1 | . | . | TRBV28 | TGTGCCAGCAGTGTCCCTTCATCCCCAGATACCACTGAAGCTTTCTTT | CASSVPSSPDTTEAFF
TRBJ2-7 | . | TRBD1 | TRBV6-5 | TGTGCCAGCAGTTCGGACAGGAGCTCCTACGAGCAGTACTTC | CASSSDRSSYEQYF
TRBJ2-7 | . | TRBD1 | TRBV7-8 | TGTGCCAGCAGCCCCGGACAGGGCTACGAGCAGTACTTC | CASSPGQGYEQYF
TRBJ2-4 | . | TRBD1 | TRBV6-6 | TGTGCCAGCAGCCTGGGACAGGGTGGGAACATTCAGTACTTC | CASSLGQGGNIQYF
TRBJ1-1 | few | TRBD1 | TRBV2 | TGTGCCAGCAGTGAATATGGACAGGGGGTCACTGAAGCTTTCTTT | CASSEYGQGVTEAFF
TRBJ1-5 | . | . | TRBV7-9 | TGTGCCAGCAGCTTAGAAACAGGGCAAAGTCAGCCCCAGCATTTT | CASSLETGQSQPQHF
TRBJ2-1 | . | TRBD1 | TRBV6-1 | TGTGCCAGCAGGCACAGGGGATTGGACAATGAGCAGTTCTTC | CASRHRGLDNEQFF
TRBJ2-5 | . | . | TRBV9 | TGTGCCAGCAGCGTAGTTGGCAACCCTCAAGAGACCCAGTACTTC | CASSVVGNPQETQYF
TRBJ1-2 | . | TRBD1 | TRBV10-3 | TGTGCCATCAGTGAAGGGACAGGCTTAAAGCGGACCTTC | CAISEGTGLKRTF
TRBJ2-1 | . | TRBD2 | TRBV6-5 | TGTGCCAGCTTCACTAGCGGCAATGAGCAGTTCTTC | CASFTSGNEQFF
TRBJ2-7 | . | . | TRBV2 | TGTGCCAGCAGTGAGAGTCTAGCAGGGAGGCACTACGAGCAGTACTTC | CASSESLAGRHYEQYF
TRBJ2-5 | . | . | TRBV30 | TGTGCCTGCCCGGAGGCGGAGACCCAGTACTTC | CACPEAETQYF
TRBJ2-1 | . | TRBD2 | TRBV14 | TGTGCCAGCAGCCAAGTGCTCACCTGGACTAGCAGTGAGCAGTTCTTC | CASSQVLTWTSSEQFF
TRBJ1-2 | few | TRBD1 | TRBV28 | TGTGCCAGCAGTCGGACAGGGGTTAGTCCCTATGGCTACACCTTC | CASSRTGVSPYGYTF
TRBJ1-6 | . | TRBD1 | TRBV5-1 | TGCGCCAGCAGCGTCGGGACAGGGAACTCCTATAATTCACCCCTCCACTTT | CASSVGTGNSYNSPLHF
TRBJ2-2 | . | TRBD2 | TRBV28 | TGTGCCAGCAGTTTACCCAGCGGGAGGTTTACCGGGGAGCTGTTTTTT | CASSLPSGRFTGELFF
TRBJ2-1 | once | . | TRBV28 | TGTGCCAGCAGTTTCGGCGGAACTAACTCCTACAATGAGCAGTTCTTC | CASSFGGTNSYNEQFF
TRBJ2-1 | . | TRBD2 | TRBV19 | TGTGCCAGTAGGCCCTTGGCGGGGACTACCAATGAGCAGTTCTTC | CASRPLAGTTNEQFF
TRBJ1-4 | . | TRBD1 | TRBV6-1 | TGTGCCAGCAGTGAAGGGACAGGTGAAAAACTGTTTTTT | CASSEGTGEKLFF
TRBJ2-3 | . | TRBD2 | TRBV12-5 | TGTGCTAGTGGTTTGGTAATCGCGGGAGTAGCTAGTACGCAGTATTTT | CASGLVIAGVASTQYF
TRBJ2-5 | . | TRBD1 | TRBV5-1 | TGCGCCAGCAGCCCCCACAGGGGGCAAGAGACCCAGTACTTC | CASSPHRGQETQYF
TRBJ1-1 | . | TRBD1 | TRBV18 | TGTGCCAGCTCACCCAGGACAGGGGGGATCACTGAAGCTTTCTTT | CASSPRTGGITEAFF
TRBJ1-5 | . | . | TRBV6-5 | TGTGCCAGCAGCCGCGACGGGAACAATCAGCCCCAGCATTTT | CASSRDGNNQPQHF
TRBJ2-1 | . | TRBD2 | TRBV5-1 | TGCGCCAGCAGCAGAGCGGGAGCAAGGGAGCAGTTCTTC | CASSRAGAREQFF
TRBJ2-3 | . | TRBD2 | TRBV11-2 | TGTGCCAGCAGCTTATCCGGGGAGGGGACAGATACGCAGTATTTT | CASSLSGEGTDTQYF
TRBJ1-2 | . | . | TRBV29-1 | TGCAGCATACAACAGGGTGACTATGGCTACACCTTC | CSIQQGDYGYTF
TRBJ1-5 | . | TRBD1 | TRBV5-6 | TGTGCCAGCAGCTCCGCTCAGGGGGCGATTCAGCCCCAGCATTTT | CASSSAQGAIQPQHF
TRBJ2-1 | . | TRBD2 | TRBV5-4 | TGTGCCAGCGGGCTAGCGGATCGTTACAATGAGCAGTTCTTC | CASGLADRYNEQFF
TRBJ2-7 | . | TRBD2 | TRBV10-3 | TGTGCCATCAGTGAGTTCGGGCTAGCGGGAGGATCTCTGGAGTACTTC | CAISEFGLAGGSLEYF
TRBJ2-7 | . | TRBD1 | TRBV5-1 | TGCGCCAGCAGTAGGGACAGGGAGAACTACGAGCAGTACTTC | CASSRDRENYEQYF
TRBJ2-7 | . | . | TRBV4-3 | TGCGCCAGCAGCCAAGCGGCAGGGCAGGAGCAGTACTTC | CASSQAAGQEQYF
TRBJ2-1 | . | TRBD2 | TRBV28 | TGTGCCAGCAGTTTGGCCGGGGGGGCCAGTCCCCATGAGCAGTTCTTC | CASSLAGGASPHEQFF
TRBJ2-7 | . | . | TRBV6-1 | TGTGCCAGTCGGGACTACGAGCAGTACTTC | CASRDYEQYF